The rows below give T cell receptor beta chains drawn from one sample of a study of blood T cell repertoires in COVID-19. Data came from immunoSEQ multiplex PCR; TCRdb stores just in-frame clones and leaves some out. Of 65,000 to 90,000 clones listed, approximately 85% were seen once; the top ten hold under 6%. Sample: peripheral blood. Every receptor here comes from a human donor in a cohort sampled during active COVID-19. Each CDR3 is given with its conserved first and last residue. The order of the fields is J gene, V gene, D gene, clone size, CDR3 DNA, CDR3 protein. D genes are given only for firm matches. Clone size is stated in some rows and not others, as once, few, many or a class when expanded.

J gene: TRBJ1-4; V gene: TRBV28; D gene: .; clone size: .; CDR3 DNA: TGTGCCAGCACCCTGGGGGGGGCGACGGTAACTAATGAAAAACTGTTTTTT; CDR3 protein: CASTLGGATVTNEKLFF
J gene: TRBJ1-2; V gene: TRBV27; D gene: TRBD1; clone size: .; CDR3 DNA: TGTGCCAGCAGTACCCTTGGGACAGTTAACTATGGCTACACCTTC; CDR3 protein: CASSTLGTVNYGYTF
J gene: TRBJ1-4; V gene: TRBV5-1; D gene: .; clone size: .; CDR3 DNA: TGCGCCAGCAGCTTCAGGACGGGGTCTAATGAAAAACTGTTTTTT; CDR3 protein: CASSFRTGSNEKLFF
J gene: TRBJ1-2; V gene: TRBV29-1; D gene: .; clone size: .; CDR3 DNA: TGCAGCGTTGACGACTATGGCTACACCTTC; CDR3 protein: CSVDDYGYTF
J gene: TRBJ2-3; V gene: TRBV5-1; D gene: .; clone size: .; CDR3 DNA: TGCGCCAGCAGCTTGGGGCGCGGTGACACAGATACGCAGTATTTT; CDR3 protein: CASSLGRGDTDTQYF
J gene: TRBJ2-1; V gene: TRBV6-2/TRBV6-3; D gene: TRBD2; clone size: .; CDR3 DNA: TGTGCCAGCAGTAGGACTAGCGGGTCTCCCCCGGGTGAGCAGTTCTTC; CDR3 protein: CASSRTSGSPPGEQFF
J gene: TRBJ1-2; V gene: TRBV30; D gene: TRBD1; clone size: once; CDR3 DNA: TGTGCCTGGGAGGGACAGGGGGAGAGGGAAGGTACGGTGGCTGGCTACACCTTC; CDR3 protein: CAWEGQGEREGTVAGYTF
J gene: TRBJ2-2; V gene: TRBV12-3/TRBV12-4; D gene: .; clone size: .; CDR3 DNA: TGTGCCAGCAGTGAGGGTGGTGCCGGGGAGCTGTTTTTT; CDR3 protein: CASSEGGAGELFF
J gene: TRBJ2-1; V gene: TRBV5-8; D gene: TRBD2; clone size: .; CDR3 DNA: TGTGCCAGCAGCTTGCTTTTCCCAGCGGGAGAGCTATACAATGAGCAGTTCTTC; CDR3 protein: CASSLLFPAGELYNEQFF
J gene: TRBJ2-5; V gene: TRBV12-3/TRBV12-4; D gene: TRBD2; clone size: .; CDR3 DNA: TGTGCCAGCTCCGGGACTAGCAGGGAGACCCAGTACTTC; CDR3 protein: CASSGTSRETQYF
J gene: TRBJ1-2; V gene: TRBV12-5; D gene: .; clone size: few; CDR3 DNA: TGTGCTAGTGTTCCCGTTAACGTCGGAGGCCTTGGGGGCTACACCTTC; CDR3 protein: CASVPVNVGGLGGYTF
J gene: TRBJ1-3; V gene: TRBV7-9; D gene: .; clone size: few; CDR3 DNA: TGTGCCAGCAGCCCGGGGGGGCACCGAGCTGGAAACACCATATATTTT; CDR3 protein: CASSPGGHRAGNTIYF
J gene: TRBJ1-1; V gene: TRBV5-1; D gene: .; clone size: few; CDR3 DNA: TGCGCCAGCAGCTTTAGCGGGGACACTGAAGCTTTCTTT; CDR3 protein: CASSFSGDTEAFF
J gene: TRBJ1-6; V gene: TRBV18; D gene: .; clone size: .; CDR3 DNA: TGTGCCAGCTCACCACCATTATCAGGGGACGGCCCCTATAATTCACCCCTCCACTTT; CDR3 protein: CASSPPLSGDGPYNSPLHF
J gene: TRBJ2-5; V gene: TRBV29-1; D gene: TRBD2; clone size: .; CDR3 DNA: TGCAGCGTTGAAGTCGGGGGGGAGACCCAGTACTTC; CDR3 protein: CSVEVGGETQYF
J gene: TRBJ1-6; V gene: TRBV7-2; D gene: TRBD1; clone size: once; CDR3 DNA: TGTGCCAGCAGCTCAACCCCGCGCAGGGGGACACCCCTCCACTTT; CDR3 protein: CASSSTPRRGTPLHF
J gene: TRBJ1-2; V gene: TRBV19; D gene: TRBD1; clone size: .; CDR3 DNA: TGTGCCAGTACCATTTCCGACAGGGGGCTAGGAGGCTACACCTTC; CDR3 protein: CASTISDRGLGGYTF
J gene: TRBJ1-1; V gene: TRBV3-1/TRBV3-2; D gene: TRBD1; clone size: .; CDR3 DNA: TGTGCCAGCAGCCCGCGAACAGGGGTGGACACTGAAGCTTTCTTT; CDR3 protein: CASSPRTGVDTEAFF
J gene: TRBJ1-5; V gene: TRBV21-1; D gene: .; clone size: .; CDR3 DNA: TGTGCCAGCAGCAAAGAGGGGACCGGACAGGGAGGAAATTATAGCAATCAGCCCCAGCATTTT; CDR3 protein: CASSKEGTGQGGNYSNQPQHF
J gene: TRBJ2-3; V gene: TRBV5-8; D gene: .; clone size: .; CDR3 DNA: TGTGCCAGCAGCTCTGGGACACACACAGATACGCAGTATTTT; CDR3 protein: CASSSGTHTDTQYF
J gene: TRBJ1-1; V gene: TRBV6-2/TRBV6-3; D gene: .; clone size: .; CDR3 DNA: TGTGCCAGCAGTTACGAACAAGCTGAAGCTTTCTTT; CDR3 protein: CASSYEQAEAFF
J gene: TRBJ1-5; V gene: TRBV7-3; D gene: .; clone size: .; CDR3 DNA: TGTGCCAGCAGCCCGCGTGGGGCAGGGAGGCGACAGCCCCAGCATTTT; CDR3 protein: CASSPRGAGRRQPQHF
J gene: TRBJ2-1; V gene: TRBV11-2; D gene: TRBD2; clone size: .; CDR3 DNA: TGTGCCAGCAGCTTAGCGGGAGGCCACAATGAGCAGTTCTTC; CDR3 protein: CASSLAGGHNEQFF
J gene: TRBJ1-3; V gene: TRBV7-9; D gene: TRBD1; clone size: .; CDR3 DNA: TGTGCCAGCAGTTTGGGACAGGGTTCCGGAAACACCATATATTTT; CDR3 protein: CASSLGQGSGNTIYF
J gene: TRBJ1-6; V gene: TRBV30; D gene: TRBD1; clone size: .; CDR3 DNA: TGTGCCTGGACTCTGCAGGGGGCTGGGAATTCACCCCTCCACTTT; CDR3 protein: CAWTLQGAGNSPLHF
J gene: TRBJ2-7; V gene: TRBV11-2; D gene: .; clone size: .; CDR3 DNA: TGTGCCAGCAGCCCCGGGCCCCCCGGGGGGCACTTC; CDR3 protein: CASSPGPPGGHF
J gene: TRBJ1-2; V gene: TRBV12-5; D gene: .; clone size: .; CDR3 DNA: TGTGCTAGTGACCTAAGGAGGGCTAACTATGGCTACACCTTC; CDR3 protein: CASDLRRANYGYTF
J gene: TRBJ2-7; V gene: TRBV7-9; D gene: TRBD1; clone size: few; CDR3 DNA: TGTGCCAGCAGCACCTGGGACAGGGTAGGCGAGCAGTACTTC; CDR3 protein: CASSTWDRVGEQYF
J gene: TRBJ2-5; V gene: TRBV11-3; D gene: .; clone size: once; CDR3 DNA: TGTGCCAGCAGCTTAGGGCGGGAAGAGACCCAGTACTTC; CDR3 protein: CASSLGREETQYF
J gene: TRBJ2-7; V gene: TRBV6-5; D gene: .; clone size: .; CDR3 DNA: TGTGCCACAGGGGACGGAGCCTACGAGCAGTACTTC; CDR3 protein: CATGDGAYEQYF
J gene: TRBJ2-7; V gene: TRBV21-1; D gene: .; clone size: .; CDR3 DNA: TGTGCCAGCAGCAAAGCGGGGGGGGTAAGACCCTACGAGCAGTACTTC; CDR3 protein: CASSKAGGVRPYEQYF